This entry lists 7 T cell receptor beta chains sequenced from one sample in a study of shared clonotypes between healthy human individuals. Sequenced by immunoSEQ multiplex PCR; TCRdb stores in-frame clones only, minus some. The table shows 2 million to 2.5 million clones, with roughly 91% occurring only once. Terminally differentiated effector memory CD45RA+ cells were excluded by CCR7 positive selection of CD45RO-negative cells. Specimen: naive CD8+ T cells from PBMCs. All receptors derive from a man aged 18 to 29 in good health. Some clones in this sample may be carry-over from other donors' samples.

The rearrangement joins TRBV11-3 to TRBJ2-2; 7 nucleotides match TRBD2. The ends lost 5 bases at V and 7 bases at J; junction bases unmatched: 10. Germline CDR1 is SGHNT and CDR2 is YENEEA. This CDR3 region has 15 residues. The CDR3 loop is CASSPKRGIGGELFF. In nucleotides, the CDR3 is TGTGCCAGCAGCCCCAAGCGGGGAATTGGCGGGGAGCTGTTTTTT.

The J gene is TRBJ1-1, the V gene TRBV28, with a weak D call TRBD1 (6 bases). CDR1 and CDR2 from the germline V gene are MDHEN and SYDVKM. V lost 5 bases and J 1 base, leaving 17 bases between the germline ends. This CDR3 contains 16 residues. CDR3 bases: TGTGCCAGCAGTCCTCCCTGGGGGGGGGCGAACACTGAAGCTTTCTTT. Translated, it gives CASSPPWGGANTEAFF. Variable domain in full (rest from reference TRBV28 and TRBJ1-1): DVKVTQSSRYLVKRTGEKVFLECVQDMDHENMFWYRQDPGLGLRLIYFSYDVKMKEKGDIPEGYSVSREKKERFSLILESASTNQTSMYLCASSPPWGGANTEAFFGQGTRLTVV.

The chain recombines TRBV27 with TRBJ2-4; either TRBD1 or TRBD2 may fit D (5 bases each). Germline assignment: CDR1 MNHEY and CDR2 SMNVEV (reference sequence). This CDR3 has 16 residues. With 4 bases removed from V and 0 bases from J, the gap between germline ends came to 13 bases. The CDR3 bases are TGTGCCAGCAGTTCGAGGGGCACGATAGCCAAAAACATTCAGTACTTC. This encodes CASSSRGTIAKNIQYF.

Comment on this clone: Within the sample, other DNA sequences also encode this same CDR3. This sequence joins TRBV7-6 and TRBJ2-1; D unclear. V gave up 1 base and J gave up 8 bases, with 12 bases separating them. The CDR3 covers 14 residues. Germline V gene sequence: CDR1 SGHVS, CDR2 FNYEAQ. Here the CDR3 DNA reads TGTGCCAGCAGCTTAGGGCCTGGAGTCGATGAGCAGTTCTTC. Translating gives CASSLGPGVDEQFF. The full variable domain, completed using reference TRBV7-6 and TRBJ2-1, is GAGVSQSPRYKVTKRGQDVALRCDPISGHVSLYWYRQALGQGPEFLTYFNYEAQQDKSGLPNDRFSAERPEGSISTLTIQRTEQRDSAMYRCASSLGPGVDEQFFGPGTRLTVL.

This chain uses TRBV10-3 with TRBJ2-2; D is unresolved. Trimming stripped 10 bases from V and 2 bases from J, with 11 bases between. The CDR3 length is 13 residues. Germline V lookup: CDR1 ENHRY, CDR2 SYGVKD. CDR3: CATVEGNTGELFF. CDR3 coding DNA: TGTGCCACGGTCGAAGGTAACACCGGGGAGCTGTTTTTT.

V and J are TRBV27 and TRBJ2-5, with a possible D match to TRBD2 (5 bases). This CDR3 is 15 amino acids long. Germline V gene sequence: CDR1 MNHEY, CDR2 SMNVEV (reference sequence). The V and J ends lost 1 base and 5 bases respectively, with 14 bases between them. The CDR3 is CASSLWPGRVETQYF. As DNA, the CDR3 is TGTGCCAGCAGTTTATGGCCGGGAAGGGTTGAGACCCAGTACTTC.

V is TRBV27 and J is TRBJ1-1; 9 nucleotides agree with TRBD1. The CDR3 runs to 14 residues. V was pared by 7 bases and J by 3 bases, with 6 bases of the junction left unmatched. Germline V CDR1 and CDR2: MNHEY, SMNVEV (reference sequence). In DNA, the CDR3 is TGTGCCAGCACCCGGACAGGGGCTTACACTGAAGCTTTCTTT. Translating gives CASTRTGAYTEAFF.